The text below deals with one T cell receptor (beta chain). Its specificity is not known. Specified treatment: oral pan-JAK inhibitor, 5-10 mg twice daily. Collected material from alopecia areata patients comprised lesional scalp punch biopsies and peripheral blood. The ends lost 2 bases at V and 6 bases at J; junction bases unmatched: 4. The CDR3 contains 15 residues. The germline gives CDR1 SGDLS, CDR2 YYNGEE. After isolation, RNA underwent reverse transcription to generate cDNA as the sequencing template. Clones were read by immunoSEQ multiplex PCR, and TCRdb kept only the in-frame ones, dropping some. The sample consists of roughly 92,000 clones, about 70% of them appearing once. This specimen belongs to a study of CD8+ T cells in alopecia areata. Study-wide background: For the treated group, dosing was oral tofacitinib at 5 to 10 mg twice daily. Findings and limits, study-wide: It was lesional scalp, especially alopecia totalis/universalis, that showed higher clonality than normal scalp. Mice showed clearer TCR sharing than patients did, a gap that was possibly HLA-related.

The material sequenced was CD8+ T cells sorted from blood, taken at roughly week 45, from a patient treated with tofacitinib. The receptor comes from a human donor with alopecia areata. The chain is built from TRBV9 and TRBJ2-1; 11 nucleotides align to TRBD2. The CDR3 region has the DNA TGTGCCAGCAGCGTGGCTAGCGGGGGGCGCAATGAGCAGTTCTTC. It specifies CASSVASGGRNEQFF.